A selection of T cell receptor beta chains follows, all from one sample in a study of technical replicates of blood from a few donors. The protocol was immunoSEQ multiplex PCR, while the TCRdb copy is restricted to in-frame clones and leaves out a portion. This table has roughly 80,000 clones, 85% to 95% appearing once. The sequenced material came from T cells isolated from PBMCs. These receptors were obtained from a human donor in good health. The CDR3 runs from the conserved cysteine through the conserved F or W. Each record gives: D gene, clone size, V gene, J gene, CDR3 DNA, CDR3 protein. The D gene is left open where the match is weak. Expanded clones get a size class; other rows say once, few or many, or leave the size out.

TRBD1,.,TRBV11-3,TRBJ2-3,TGTGCCAGCAGCGTCCACAGGGGTTCAGATACGCAGTATTTT,CASSVHRGSDTQYF
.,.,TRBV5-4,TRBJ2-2,TGTGCCAGCAGCTTGGTGGGCCAAATTACCGGGGAGCTGTTTTTT,CASSLVGQITGELFF
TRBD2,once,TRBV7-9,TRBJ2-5,TGTGCCAGCAGCTTAGTGCGGGAGGGCCTGGAGACCCAGTACTTC,CASSLVREGLETQYF
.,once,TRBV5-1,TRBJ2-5,TGCGCCAGCAGCTTGGAGGGGCCCTCGGTAGAGACCCAGTACTTC,CASSLEGPSVETQYF
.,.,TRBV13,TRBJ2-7,TGTGCCAGCAGCGACGGGGGTGCCTACGAGCAGTACTTC,CASSDGGAYEQYF
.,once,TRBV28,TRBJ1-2,TGTGCCAGCAGTTTATCTTTGGGGGGGAGCTATGGCTACACCTTC,CASSLSLGGSYGYTF
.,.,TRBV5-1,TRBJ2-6,TGCGCCAGCAGCCCCAACTCTGGGGCCAACGTCCTGACTTTC,CASSPNSGANVLTF
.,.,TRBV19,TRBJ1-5,TGTGCCAGTAGTATGTCGGCGGGGTGGCAGCCCCAGCATTTT,CASSMSAGWQPQHF
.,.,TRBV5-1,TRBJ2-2,TGCGCCAGCAGCCTAGGAGATGGCACCGGGGAGCTGTTTTTT,CASSLGDGTGELFF
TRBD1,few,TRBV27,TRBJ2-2,TGTGCCAGCGCGCCCCGGGACAGGGTTGCGGCCGGGGAGCTGTTTTTT,CASAPRDRVAAGELFF
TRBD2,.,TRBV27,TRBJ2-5,TGTGCCAGCAAGGCTAGCGGGAGGGCCGGGTTGGAGACCCAGTACTTC,CASKASGRAGLETQYF
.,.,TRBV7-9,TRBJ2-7,TGTGCCAGCAGCCCCAAGGGGCCCTACGAGCAGTACTTC,CASSPKGPYEQYF
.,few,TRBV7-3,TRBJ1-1,TGTGCCAGCAGCCCTAAACCGACAGCTGAAGCTTTCTTT,CASSPKPTAEAFF
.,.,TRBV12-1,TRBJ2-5,TGTGCCAGCAGCTTGACAGGGATAGAGACCCAGTACTTC,CASSLTGIETQYF
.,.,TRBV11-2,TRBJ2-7,TGTGCCAGCAGTTTCCCCCTAGCGACCGAGCAGTACTTC,CASSFPLATEQYF
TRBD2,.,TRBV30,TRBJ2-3,TGTGCCTGGACTAGAGGAAGACTAGCCGCCGGGAGCACAGATACGCAGTATTTT,CAWTRGRLAAGSTDTQYF
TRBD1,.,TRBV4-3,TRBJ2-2,TGCGCCAGCAGCCAAGAGATGTCTCACAGGGGCGCCGGGGAGCTGTTTTTT,CASSQEMSHRGAGELFF
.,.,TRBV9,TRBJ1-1,TGTGCCAGCAGCCCAGGGTATACTGAAGCTTTCTTT,CASSPGYTEAFF
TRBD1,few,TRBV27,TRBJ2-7,TGTGCCAGCAGTTTATCTGCAGGGGGTCTGTTCCACGAGCAGTACTTC,CASSLSAGGLFHEQYF
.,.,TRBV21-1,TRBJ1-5,TGTGCCAGCAGTTCTTTCCGGGACATTGGGAATCAGCCCCAGCATTTT,CASSSFRDIGNQPQHF
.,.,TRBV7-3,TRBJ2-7,TGTGCCAGCAGCTTAGAGGCAGCTACCCAGCAGTACTTC,CASSLEAATQQYF
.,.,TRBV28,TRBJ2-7,TGTGCCAGCAGTTTCAGGGGCCGAACCTACGAGCAGTACTTC,CASSFRGRTYEQYF
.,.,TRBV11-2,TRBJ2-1,TGTGCCAGCAGCTCCAACAGGGTAAATGAGCAGTTCTTC,CASSSNRVNEQFF
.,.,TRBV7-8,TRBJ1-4,TGTGCCAGCAGCTTAATAAGGGAGGCTGAAAAACTGTTTTTT,CASSLIREAEKLFF
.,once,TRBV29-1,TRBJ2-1,TGCAGCGTTGATCCCAGGCCCGGTTCCTACAATGAGCAGTTCTTC,CSVDPRPGSYNEQFF
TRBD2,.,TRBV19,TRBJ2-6,TGTGCCAGTAGTGCCCTCGGACTAGCGGGAGAAACTGGGGCCAACGTCCTGACTTTC,CASSALGLAGETGANVLTF
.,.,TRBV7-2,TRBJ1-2,TGTGCCAGCAGCTTGACAGTTTATGGCTACACCTTC,CASSLTVYGYTF
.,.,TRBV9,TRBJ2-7,TGTGCCAGCAGCGTACAAACATTCGACGAGCAGTACTTC,CASSVQTFDEQYF
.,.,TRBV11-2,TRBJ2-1,TGTGCCAGCAGCTTAGCGGTGCCTAGTCAGTTCTTC,CASSLAVPSQFF
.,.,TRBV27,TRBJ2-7,TGTGCCAGCAGTTCGGGGGATATCTCCTACGAGCAGTACTTC,CASSSGDISYEQYF
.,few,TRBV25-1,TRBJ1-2,TGTGCCAGCAGTGAATCGACATTAACTAACTATGGCTACACCTTC,CASSESTLTNYGYTF
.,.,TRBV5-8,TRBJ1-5,TGTGCCAGCAGCCCAATTAGCAATCAGCCCCAGCATTTT,CASSPISNQPQHF
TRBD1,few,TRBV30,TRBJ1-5,TGTGCCTGGGCACAGGGGATCCCTCAGCCCCAGCATTTT,CAWAQGIPQPQHF
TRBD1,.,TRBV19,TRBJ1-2,TGTGCCAGCCGTACGTCACAGGGGGCGCGTGGCTACACCTTC,CASRTSQGARGYTF
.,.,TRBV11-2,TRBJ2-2,TGTGCCAGCAGCTTACAGGGTTTCACCGGGGAGCTGTTTTTT,CASSLQGFTGELFF
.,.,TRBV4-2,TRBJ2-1,TGTGCCAGCAGCCAACCTCTGACACTTAACAATGAGCAGTTCTTC,CASSQPLTLNNEQFF
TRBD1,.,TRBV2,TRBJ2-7,TGTGCCAGCAGTACAGGGGGCGGCGAGCAGTACTTC,CASSTGGGEQYF
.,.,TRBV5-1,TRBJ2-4,TGCGCCAGCAGCTTCTTTGGACAGGCCAAAAACATTCAGTACTTC,CASSFFGQAKNIQYF
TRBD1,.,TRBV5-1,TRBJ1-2,TGCGCCAGCAGCTTGGGAGGGGCAGGGGGCCAGGACTATGGCTACACCTTC,CASSLGGAGGQDYGYTF
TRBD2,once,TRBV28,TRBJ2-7,TGTGCCAGCAGTTCCCAAACTAGCGGGCACTCCTACGAGCAGTACTTC,CASSSQTSGHSYEQYF
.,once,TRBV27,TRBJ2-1,TGTGCCAGCAGTTTATCACTCGACAATGAGCAGTTCTTC,CASSLSLDNEQFF
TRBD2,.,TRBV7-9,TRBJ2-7,TGTGCCAGCAGCTTAGTCTCTAGCGGCCCTTCCTACGAGCAGTACTTC,CASSLVSSGPSYEQYF
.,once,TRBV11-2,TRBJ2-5,TGTGCCAGCAGCCCACAACCTTTCGGGGAGGTTGAGACCCAGTACTTC,CASSPQPFGEVETQYF
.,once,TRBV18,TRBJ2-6,TGTGCCAGTACCTACTCTGGGGCCAACGTCCTGACTTTC,CASTYSGANVLTF
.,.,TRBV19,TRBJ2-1,TGTGCCAGTAGTTCCCAAGAGGGTTACAATGAGCAGTTCTTC,CASSSQEGYNEQFF
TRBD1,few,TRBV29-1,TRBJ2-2,TGCAGCGTGGGGGACAGGGTCAAAGGGACCGGGGAGCTGTTTTTT,CSVGDRVKGTGELFF
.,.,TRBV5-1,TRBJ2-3,TGCGCCAGCAGCTTGGGAGGGTTAGCAGATACGCAGTATTTT,CASSLGGLADTQYF
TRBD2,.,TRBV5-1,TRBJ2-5,TGCGCCAGCAGCCCGGGGACTAGCGGGAGCGGATGGGAGACCCAGTACTTC,CASSPGTSGSGWETQYF
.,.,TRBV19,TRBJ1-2,TGTGCCAGTAGTATCGGGGGGGGATTCGGATCTGGCTACACCTTC,CASSIGGGFGSGYTF